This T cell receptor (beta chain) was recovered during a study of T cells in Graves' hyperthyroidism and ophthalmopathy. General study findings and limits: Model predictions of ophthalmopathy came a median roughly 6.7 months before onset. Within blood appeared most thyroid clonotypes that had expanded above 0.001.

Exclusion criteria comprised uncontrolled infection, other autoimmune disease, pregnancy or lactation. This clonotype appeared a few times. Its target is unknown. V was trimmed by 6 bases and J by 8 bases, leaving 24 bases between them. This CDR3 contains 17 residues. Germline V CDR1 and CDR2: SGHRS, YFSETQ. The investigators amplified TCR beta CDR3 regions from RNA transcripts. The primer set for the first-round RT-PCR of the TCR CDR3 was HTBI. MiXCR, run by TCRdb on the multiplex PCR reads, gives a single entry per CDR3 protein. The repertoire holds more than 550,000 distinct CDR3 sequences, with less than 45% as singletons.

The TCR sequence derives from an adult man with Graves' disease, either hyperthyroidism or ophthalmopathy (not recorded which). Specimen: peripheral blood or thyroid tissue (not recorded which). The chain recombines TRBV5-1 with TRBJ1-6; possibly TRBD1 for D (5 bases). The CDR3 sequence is CASTYSDVGTGHSPLHF. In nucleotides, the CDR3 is TGCGCCAGCACCTACTCTGATGTCGGGACGGGACATTCACCCCTCCACTTT.